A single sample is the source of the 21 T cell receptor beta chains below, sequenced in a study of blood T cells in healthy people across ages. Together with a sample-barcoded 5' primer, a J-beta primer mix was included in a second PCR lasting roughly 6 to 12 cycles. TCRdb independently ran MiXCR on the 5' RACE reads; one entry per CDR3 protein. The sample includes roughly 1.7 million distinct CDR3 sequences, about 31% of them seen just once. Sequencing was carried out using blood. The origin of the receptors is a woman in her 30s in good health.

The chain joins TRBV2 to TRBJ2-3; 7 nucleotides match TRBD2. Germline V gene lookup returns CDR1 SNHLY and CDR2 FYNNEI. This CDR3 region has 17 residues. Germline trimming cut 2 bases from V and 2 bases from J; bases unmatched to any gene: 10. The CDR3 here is CASSESRASGYTDTQYF. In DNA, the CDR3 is TGTGCCAGCAGTGAAAGCCGGGCTAGCGGATACACAGATACGCAGTATTTT.

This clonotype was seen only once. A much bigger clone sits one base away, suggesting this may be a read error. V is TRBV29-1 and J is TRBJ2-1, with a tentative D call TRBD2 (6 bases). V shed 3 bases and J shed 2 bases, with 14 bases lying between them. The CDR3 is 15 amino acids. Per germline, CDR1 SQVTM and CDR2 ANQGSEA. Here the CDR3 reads CSVEGSGSPYNEQFF. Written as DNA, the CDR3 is TGCAGCGTTGAGGGTAGCGGAAGTCCCTACAATGAGCAGTTCTTC.

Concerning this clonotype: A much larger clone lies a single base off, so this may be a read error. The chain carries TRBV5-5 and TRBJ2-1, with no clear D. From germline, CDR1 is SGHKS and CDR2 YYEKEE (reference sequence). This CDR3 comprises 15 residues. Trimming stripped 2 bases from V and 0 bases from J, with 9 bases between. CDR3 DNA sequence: TGTGCCAGCAGCTTCGCTAGAAACTCCTACAATGAGCAGTTCTTC. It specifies CASSFARNSYNEQFF.

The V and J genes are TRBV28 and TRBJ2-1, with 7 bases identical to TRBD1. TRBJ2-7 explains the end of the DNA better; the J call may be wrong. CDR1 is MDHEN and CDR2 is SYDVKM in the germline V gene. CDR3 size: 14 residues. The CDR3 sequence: CASSKGDSPYEQYF. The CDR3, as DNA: TGTGCCAGCAGTAAAGGGGACAGTCCCTACGAGCAGTACTTC.

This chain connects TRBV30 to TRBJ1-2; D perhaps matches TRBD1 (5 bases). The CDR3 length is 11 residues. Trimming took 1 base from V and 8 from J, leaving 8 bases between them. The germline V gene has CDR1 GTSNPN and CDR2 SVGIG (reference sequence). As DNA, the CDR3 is TGTGCCTGGAGTGCATCAGGGGGCTACACCTTC. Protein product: CAWSASGGYTF.

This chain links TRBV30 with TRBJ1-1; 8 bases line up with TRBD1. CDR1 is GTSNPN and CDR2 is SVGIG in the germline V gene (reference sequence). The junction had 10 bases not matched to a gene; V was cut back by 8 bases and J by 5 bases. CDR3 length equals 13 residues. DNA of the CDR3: TGTGCCCGCCGGGACAGGTCATGGACTGAAGCTTTCTTT. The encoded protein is CARRDRSWTEAFF.

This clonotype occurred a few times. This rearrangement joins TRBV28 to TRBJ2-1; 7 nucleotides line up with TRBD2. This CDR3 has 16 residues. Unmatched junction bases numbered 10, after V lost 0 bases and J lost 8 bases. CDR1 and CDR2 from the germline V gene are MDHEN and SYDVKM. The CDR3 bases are TGTGCCAGCAGTTTATGGCGGGAGAGGATCCTTGATGAGCAGTTCTTC. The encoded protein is CASSLWRERILDEQFF.

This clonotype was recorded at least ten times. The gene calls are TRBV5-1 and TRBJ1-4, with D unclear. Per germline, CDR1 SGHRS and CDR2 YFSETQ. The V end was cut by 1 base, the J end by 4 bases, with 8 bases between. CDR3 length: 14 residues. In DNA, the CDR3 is TGCGCCAGCAGCTTGCTAGCCGGTAATGAAAAACTGTTTTTT. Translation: CASSLLAGNEKLFF.

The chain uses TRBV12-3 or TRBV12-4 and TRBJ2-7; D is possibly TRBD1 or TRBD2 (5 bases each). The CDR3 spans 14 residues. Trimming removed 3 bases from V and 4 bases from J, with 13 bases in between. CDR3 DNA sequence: TGTGCCAGCAGTTTCGGGACCGAAATGTACGAGCAGTACTTC. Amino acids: CASSFGTEMYEQYF.

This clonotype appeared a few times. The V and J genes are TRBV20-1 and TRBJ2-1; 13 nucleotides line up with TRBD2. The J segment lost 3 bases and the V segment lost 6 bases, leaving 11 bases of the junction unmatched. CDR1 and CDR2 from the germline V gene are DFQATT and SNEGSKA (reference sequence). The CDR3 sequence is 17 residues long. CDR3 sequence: CSAETSGRTSIYNEQFF. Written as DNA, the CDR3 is TGCAGTGCGGAGACTAGCGGGAGGACGTCGATCTACAATGAGCAGTTCTTC.

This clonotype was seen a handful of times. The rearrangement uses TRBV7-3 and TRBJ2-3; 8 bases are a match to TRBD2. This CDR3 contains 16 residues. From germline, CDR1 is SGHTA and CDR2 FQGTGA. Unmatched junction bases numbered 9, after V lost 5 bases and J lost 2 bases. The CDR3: CASSTLKRGFTDTQYF. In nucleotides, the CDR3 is TGTGCCAGCAGCACTCTCAAGCGGGGGTTCACAGATACGCAGTATTTT.

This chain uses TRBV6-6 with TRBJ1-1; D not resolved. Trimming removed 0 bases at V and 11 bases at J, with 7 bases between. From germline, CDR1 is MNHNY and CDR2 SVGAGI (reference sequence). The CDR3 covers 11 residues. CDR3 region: CASSYSGFAFF. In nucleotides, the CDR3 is TGTGCCAGCAGTTACTCAGGGTTTGCTTTCTTT.

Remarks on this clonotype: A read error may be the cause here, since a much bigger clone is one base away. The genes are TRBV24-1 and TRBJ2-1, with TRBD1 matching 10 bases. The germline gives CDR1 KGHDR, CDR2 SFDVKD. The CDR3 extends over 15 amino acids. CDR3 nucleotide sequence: TGTGCCACCAGTAGGGACAGGGGCTCCCACAATGAGCAGTTCTTC. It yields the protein CATSRDRGSHNEQFF.

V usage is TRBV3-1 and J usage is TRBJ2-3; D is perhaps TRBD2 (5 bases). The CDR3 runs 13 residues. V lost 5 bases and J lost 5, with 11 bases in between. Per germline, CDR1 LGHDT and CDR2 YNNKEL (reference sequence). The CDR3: CASSSQSGDTQYF. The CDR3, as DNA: TGTGCCAGCAGCTCCCAAAGCGGAGATACGCAGTATTTT.

In DNA form, the CDR3 reads TGTGCCAGCAGCCCGGGACCGGGACTACCTTACAATGAGCAGTTCTTC. Its protein product is CASSPGPGLPYNEQFF. This chain links TRBV7-9 with TRBJ2-1; 7 bases agree with TRBD2. The ends lost 5 bases at V and 4 bases at J; junction bases unmatched: 11. Germline CDR1 is SEHNR and CDR2 is FQNEAQ (reference sequence). This CDR3 spans 16 amino acids.

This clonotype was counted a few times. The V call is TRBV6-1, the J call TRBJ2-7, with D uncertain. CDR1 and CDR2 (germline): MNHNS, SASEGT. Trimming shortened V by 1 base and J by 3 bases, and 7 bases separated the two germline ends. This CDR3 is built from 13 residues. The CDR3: CASSEVLGYEQYF. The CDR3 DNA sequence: TGTGCCAGCAGTGAAGTCCTAGGCTACGAGCAGTACTTC.

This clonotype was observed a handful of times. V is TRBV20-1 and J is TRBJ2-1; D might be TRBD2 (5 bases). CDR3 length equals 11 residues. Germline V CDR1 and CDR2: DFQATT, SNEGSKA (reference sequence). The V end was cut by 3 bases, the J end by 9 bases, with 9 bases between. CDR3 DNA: TGCAGTGCTAGTGATCGGGGTGAGCAGTTCTTC. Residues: CSASDRGEQFF.

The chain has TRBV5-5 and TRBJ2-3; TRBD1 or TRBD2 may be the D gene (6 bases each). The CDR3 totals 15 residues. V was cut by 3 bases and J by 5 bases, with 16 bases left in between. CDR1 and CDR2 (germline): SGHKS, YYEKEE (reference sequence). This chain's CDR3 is CASSSVVGGRDTQYF. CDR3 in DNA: TGTGCCAGCAGCTCGGTAGTGGGGGGCCGAGATACGCAGTATTTT.

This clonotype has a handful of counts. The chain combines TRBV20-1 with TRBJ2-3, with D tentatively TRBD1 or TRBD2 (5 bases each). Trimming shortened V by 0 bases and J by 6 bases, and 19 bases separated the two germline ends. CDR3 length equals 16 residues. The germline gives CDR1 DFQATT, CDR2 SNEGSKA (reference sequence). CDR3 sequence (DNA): TGCAGTGCTAGAGATCGTAAGTCTACGGGGCGCGATACGCAGTATTTT. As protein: CSARDRKSTGRDTQYF.

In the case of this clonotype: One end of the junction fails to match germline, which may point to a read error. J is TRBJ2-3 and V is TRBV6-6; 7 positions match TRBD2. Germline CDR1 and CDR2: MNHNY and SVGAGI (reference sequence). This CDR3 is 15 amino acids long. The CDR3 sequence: CASSYLRELKDMQYF. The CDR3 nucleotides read TGTGCCAGCAGTTATCTGCGGGAGTTAAAAGATATGCAGTATTTT.

The CDR3 coding sequence is TGTGCCAGCAGCAAAGAGGGGGAGCCTGGCTACGAGCAGTACTTC. Translation gives CASSKEGEPGYEQYF. This chain joins TRBV21-1 and TRBJ2-7; the D segment call TRBD1 is taken from the table without a DNA check. TRBV21-1 is deemed a pseudogene. The CDR3 loop spans 15 amino acids.